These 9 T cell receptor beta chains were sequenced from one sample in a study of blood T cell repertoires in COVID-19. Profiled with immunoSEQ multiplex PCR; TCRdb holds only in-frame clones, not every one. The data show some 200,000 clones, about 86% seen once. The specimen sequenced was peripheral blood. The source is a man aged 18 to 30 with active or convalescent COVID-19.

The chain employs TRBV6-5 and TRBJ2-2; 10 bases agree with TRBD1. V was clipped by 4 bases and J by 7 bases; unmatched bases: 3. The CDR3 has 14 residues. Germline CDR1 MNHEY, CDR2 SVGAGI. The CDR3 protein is CASSWTGGHGELFF. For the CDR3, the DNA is TGTGCCAGCAGTTGGACAGGGGGGCACGGGGAGCTGTTTTTT.

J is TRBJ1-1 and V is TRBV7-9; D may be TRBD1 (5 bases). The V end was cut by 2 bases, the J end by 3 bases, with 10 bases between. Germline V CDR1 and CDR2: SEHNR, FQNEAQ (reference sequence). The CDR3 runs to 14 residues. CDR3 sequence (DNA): TGTGCCAGCAGCTTACAGACAGTGGACACTGAAGCTTTCTTT. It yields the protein CASSLQTVDTEAFF.

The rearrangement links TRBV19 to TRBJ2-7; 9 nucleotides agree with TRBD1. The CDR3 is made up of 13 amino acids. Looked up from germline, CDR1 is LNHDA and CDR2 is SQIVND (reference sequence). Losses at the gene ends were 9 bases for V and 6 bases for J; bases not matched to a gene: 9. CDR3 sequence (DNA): TGTGCCAGCCGGGACAGGGTTTTGGTCGAGCAGTACTTC. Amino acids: CASRDRVLVEQYF. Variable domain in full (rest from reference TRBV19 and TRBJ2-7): DGGITQSPKYLFRKEGQNVTLSCEQNLNHDAMYWYRQDPGQGLRLIYYSQIVNDFQKGDIAEGYSVSREKKESFPLTVTSAQKNPTAFYLCASRDRVLVEQYFGPGTRLTVT.

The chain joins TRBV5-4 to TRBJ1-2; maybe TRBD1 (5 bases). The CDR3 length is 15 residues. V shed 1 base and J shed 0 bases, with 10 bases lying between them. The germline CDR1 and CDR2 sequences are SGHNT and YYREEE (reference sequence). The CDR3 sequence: CASSLWEGANYGYTF. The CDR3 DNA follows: TGTGCCAGCAGCTTGTGGGAAGGGGCTAACTATGGCTACACCTTC.

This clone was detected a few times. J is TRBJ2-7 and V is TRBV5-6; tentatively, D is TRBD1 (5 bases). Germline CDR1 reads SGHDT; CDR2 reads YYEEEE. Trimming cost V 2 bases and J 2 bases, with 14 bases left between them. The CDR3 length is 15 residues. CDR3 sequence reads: CASSFIPDSTYEQYF. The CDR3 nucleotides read TGTGCCAGCAGCTTTATTCCCGACAGCACCTACGAGCAGTACTTC.

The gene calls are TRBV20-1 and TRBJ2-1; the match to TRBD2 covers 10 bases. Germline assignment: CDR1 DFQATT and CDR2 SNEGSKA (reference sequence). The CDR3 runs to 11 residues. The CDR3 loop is CSRTSGNEQFF. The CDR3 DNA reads TGCAGCAGGACTAGCGGAAATGAGCAGTTCTTC.

The DNA of the CDR3 is TGCGCCAGCAGCCAAGAAGGGGACAGGGGGAATGAGCAGTTCTTC. Its translation is CASSQEGDRGNEQFF. This sequence joins TRBV4-1 and TRBJ2-1; 11 positions agree with TRBD1. The CDR3 length is 15 residues. The germline CDR1 and CDR2 sequences are MGHRA and YSYEKL. Unmatched junction bases numbered 2, after V lost 0 bases and J lost 7 bases.

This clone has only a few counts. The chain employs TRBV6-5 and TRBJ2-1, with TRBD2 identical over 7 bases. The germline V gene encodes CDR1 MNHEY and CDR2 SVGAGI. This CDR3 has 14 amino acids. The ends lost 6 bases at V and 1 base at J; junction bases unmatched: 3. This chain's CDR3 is CASRTGGSYNEQFF. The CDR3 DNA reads TGTGCCAGCAGGACCGGGGGGTCCTACAATGAGCAGTTCTTC.

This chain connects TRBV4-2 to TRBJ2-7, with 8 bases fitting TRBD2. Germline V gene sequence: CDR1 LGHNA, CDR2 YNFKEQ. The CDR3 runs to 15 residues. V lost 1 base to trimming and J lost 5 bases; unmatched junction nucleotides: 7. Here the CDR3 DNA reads TGTGCCAGCAGCCAAGCGGGACTAGAATTAAACGAGCAGTACTTC. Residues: CASSQAGLELNEQYF.